Below, 20 T cell receptor beta chains from the same sample are listed, as sequenced in a study of blood T cell repertoires in COVID-19. TCRdb's copy holds only in-frame clones and misses some; the assay was immunoSEQ multiplex PCR. The sample includes approximately 170,000 clones, more than 90% of them seen just once. The specimen sequenced was peripheral blood. The receptors stem from a man in his fifties or sixties with active or convalescent COVID-19.

J is TRBJ2-2 and V is TRBV12-3 or TRBV12-4; the D is unclear. CDR3 length: 13 residues. Trimming removed 6 bases from V and 4 bases from J, with 9 bases in between. CDR3 nucleotide sequence: TGTGCCAGCAGGGGCCAGCCCACCGGGGAGCTGTTTTTT. Translating gives CASRGQPTGELFF.

This rearrangement joins TRBV19 to TRBJ2-1, with D perhaps matching TRBD2 (5 bases). Germline CDR1 and CDR2: LNHDA and SQIVND (reference sequence). V was pared by 7 bases and J by 1 base, with 11 bases between. This CDR3 is built from 14 residues. CDR3 DNA: TGTGCCAGTACTTACGGGGAATCCTACAATGAGCAGTTCTTC. This codes for CASTYGESYNEQFF.

The chain joins TRBV19 to TRBJ1-5; possible D gene TRBD1, 6 bases. Trimming removed 7 bases from V and 0 bases from J, with 16 bases in between. This CDR3 has 16 residues. Germline values: CDR1 LNHDA, CDR2 SQIVND (reference sequence). The CDR3: CASMGGGVNSNQPQHF. For the CDR3, the DNA is TGTGCCAGTATGGGAGGGGGTGTTAATAGCAATCAGCCCCAGCATTTT.

The chain's CDR3 is CASSPDSPTNEKLFF. The CDR3 region has the DNA TGTGCCAGCTCCCCCGACAGCCCAACTAATGAAAAACTGTTTTTT. The chain uses TRBV18 and TRBJ1-4; D is perhaps TRBD1 (5 bases). CDR1 and CDR2 (germline): KGHSH, LQKENI. Trimming removed 6 bases from V and 0 bases from J, with 11 bases in between. The CDR3 runs 15 residues.

The V and J genes are TRBV10-3 and TRBJ1-6; 10 bases match TRBD1. J gave up 4 bases and V 4 bases, and 7 bases lay outside the gene matches. CDR1 and CDR2 (germline): ENHRY, SYGVKD. The CDR3 has 17 amino acids. CDR3 loop: CAISGDRDRGYNSPLHF. The CDR3 coding sequence is TGTGCCATCAGTGGGGATCGGGACAGGGGATATAATTCACCCCTCCACTTT.

V usage is TRBV3-1 (or the pseudogene TRBV3-2) and J usage is TRBJ2-5, with TRBD2 identical over 13 bases. The ends lost 4 bases at V and 3 bases at J; junction bases unmatched: 11. The CDR3 is 18 residues long. CDR1 is LGHDT, CDR2 YNNKEL, per germline (reference sequence). In nucleotides, the CDR3 is TGTGCCAGCAGCCCTATCCCCCGACTAGCGGGGGGTGAAGAGACCCAGTACTTC. This translates into CASSPIPRLAGGEETQYF.

The V and J genes are TRBV2 and TRBJ1-5; D perhaps matches TRBD1 (5 bases). CDR3 length equals 15 residues. V lost 6 bases and J lost 4, with 16 bases in between. Germline V gives CDR1 SNHLY, CDR2 FYNNEI. This CDR3 reads CASRGERGPNQPQHF. The DNA for the CDR3 is TGTGCCAGCAGAGGGGAAAGGGGTCCTAATCAGCCCCAGCATTTT.

The V call is TRBV7-2, the J call TRBJ2-2; 8 bases are a match to TRBD1. The junction had 1 base not matched to a gene; V was cut back by 0 bases and J by 7 bases. There are 14 residues in the CDR3. The V gene's germline CDR1 is SGHTA and CDR2 FQGNSA. The CDR3 region is CASSLAGQGGELFF. CDR3 nucleotide sequence: TGTGCCAGCAGCTTAGCAGGACAGGGCGGGGAGCTGTTTTTT.

For this clone: Other DNA sequences in this specimen translate into the identical CDR3. This sequence joins TRBV6-5 and TRBJ1-4; 8 bases are shared with TRBD1. Per the germline V gene, CDR1 is MNHEY and CDR2 is SVGAGI. The CDR3 is 14 residues long. The ends lost 6 bases at V and 8 bases at J; junction bases unmatched: 8. CDR3 loop: CASSRTGLGEKLFF. CDR3 nucleotides: TGTGCCAGCAGCCGGACAGGGCTGGGGGAAAAACTGTTTTTT.

The rearrangement joins TRBV24-1 to TRBJ1-2; D perhaps matches TRBD1 (5 bases). The CDR3 spans 14 residues. Between the trimmed V and J ends, which lost 2 bases and 2 bases, there was a span of 8 bases. Germline V gene sequence: CDR1 KGHDR, CDR2 SFDVKD. CDR3 residues: CATSDWTLNYGYTF. For the CDR3, the DNA is TGTGCCACCAGTGATTGGACACTCAACTATGGCTACACCTTC.

This clone has a single count. The chain has TRBV3-1 (or the pseudogene TRBV3-2) and TRBJ1-1; 8 nucleotides line up with TRBD1. With V trimmed by 3 bases and J by 10 bases, 13 bases remained unmatched. Per germline, CDR1 LGHDT and CDR2 YNNKEL (reference sequence). This CDR3 region has 15 residues. DNA for the CDR3: TGTGCCAGCAGCCAGGGGACAGGACTCCTATTCGGAGCTTTCTTT. Translating gives CASSQGTGLLFGAFF.

This clone has a single count. The rearrangement uses TRBV10-3 and TRBJ1-3; TRBD1 matches 9 bases. The CDR3 sequence is 15 residues long. CDR1 is ENHRY and CDR2 is SYGVKD in the germline V gene. Trimming took 6 bases from V and 4 from J; bases not matched to a gene: 7. CDR3 region: CAIRTGQGLGNTIYF. In DNA form, the CDR3 reads TGTGCCATCAGGACGGGACAGGGCTTGGGAAACACCATATATTTT.

The rearrangement joins TRBV11-3 to TRBJ2-3, with 10 bases identical to TRBD2. The CDR3 extends over 15 amino acids. Losses at the gene ends were 4 bases for V and 5 bases for J; bases not matched to a gene: 6. CDR1 is SGHNT, CDR2 YENEEA, per germline. CDR3 sequence reads: CASSSIAGGIDTQYF. DNA of the CDR3: TGTGCCAGCAGCTCCATAGCGGGGGGAATAGATACGCAGTATTTT.

The chain has TRBV3-1 (or the pseudogene TRBV3-2) and TRBJ2-3; 8 bases agree with TRBD1. The ends lost 3 bases at V and 1 base at J; junction bases unmatched: 3. The CDR3 totals 15 residues. Germline V lookup: CDR1 LGHDT, CDR2 YNNKEL (reference sequence). Here the CDR3 DNA reads TGTGCCAGCAGCCACCTGGACAGGGGCACAGATACGCAGTATTTT. Protein: CASSHLDRGTDTQYF.

The count of this clone is one. V is TRBV10-3 and J is TRBJ1-2; D is perhaps TRBD1 (5 bases). CDR1 is ENHRY and CDR2 is SYGVKD in the germline V gene. CDR3 length equals 13 residues. Trimming cost V 4 bases and J 4 bases, with 10 bases left between them. The chain's CDR3 is CAISVSDSYGYTF. The CDR3 nucleotides are TGTGCCATCAGTGTTAGTGACAGCTATGGCTACACCTTC.

The genes are TRBV19 and TRBJ1-5, with D tentatively TRBD1 (5 bases). Trimming cost V 1 base and J 5 bases, with 12 bases left between them. This CDR3 is built from 15 residues. Germline values: CDR1 LNHDA, CDR2 SQIVND (reference sequence). The CDR3, as DNA: TGTGCCAGTAGTATAGGCCAGGGAGGTTATCAGCCCCAGCATTTT. Amino acid sequence: CASSIGQGGYQPQHF.

The chain uses TRBV4-1 and TRBJ1-2, with D possibly being TRBD1 (6 bases). V lost 3 bases and J 4 bases, leaving 15 bases between the germline ends. The germline V gene has CDR1 MGHRA and CDR2 YSYEKL. The CDR3 length is 15 residues. The CDR3 region has the DNA TGCGCCAGCAGCCACGACACCCCGGACAGCTATGGCTACACCTTC. This codes for CASSHDTPDSYGYTF.

This clone was counted a single time. The chain couples TRBV20-1 to TRBJ2-1, with D tentatively TRBD1 (5 bases). The V gene lost 6 bases and the J gene lost 8 bases, with 8 bases spanning the gap. This CDR3 region has 10 residues. CDR1 is DFQATT and CDR2 is SNEGSKA in the germline V gene (reference sequence). CDR3 coding DNA: TGCAGTGCGTCAGGGTATGAGCAGTTCTTC. Translating gives CSASGYEQFF.

This clone has only one observation. The rearrangement joins TRBV9 to TRBJ2-1; D call uncertain. The CDR3 is made up of 14 amino acids. The V and J ends lost 2 bases and 0 bases respectively, with 6 bases between them. Germline CDR1 is SGDLS and CDR2 is YYNGEE. The CDR3 protein is CASSVDSSYNEQFF. CDR3 bases: TGTGCCAGCAGCGTTGATAGCTCCTACAATGAGCAGTTCTTC. The whole variable domain, filled in from reference TRBV9 and TRBJ2-1, reads DSGVTQTPKHLITATGQRVTLRCSPRSGDLSVYWYQQSLDQGLQFLIQYYNGEERAKGNILERFSAQQFPDLHSELNLSSLELGDSALYFCASSVDSSYNEQFFGPGTRLTVL.

V gene TRBV14 combines with J gene TRBJ1-6; 7 bases are shared with TRBD1. After removal of 4 bases from V and 7 bases from J, the junction contained 7 bases not matched to a gene. The CDR3 is 15 residues long. The germline V gene encodes CDR1 SGHDN and CDR2 FVKESK. In DNA, the CDR3 is TGTGCCAGCAGCCTCACACCGGGACAGAATTCACCCCTCCACTTT. Protein: CASSLTPGQNSPLHF.